The 9 T cell receptor beta chains below were found in one sample sequenced in a study of OX40 agonist ivuxolimab in advanced cancers. TCRdb's table, derived via immunoSEQ multiplex PCR, lists solely in-frame clones and lacks some. The sample carries tens of thousands of clones, around 86% recorded once. The source was CD4+ or CD8+ T cells sorted from blood, collected in a trial of the OX40 agonist ivuxolimab. Receptor source: an adult with an advanced solid tumor such as melanoma, head and neck, liver or kidney cancer.

The rearrangement uses TRBV5-1 and TRBJ2-7, with 11 bases that match TRBD1. Germline V gene lookup returns CDR1 SGHRS and CDR2 YFSETQ. The CDR3 has 17 residues. Trimming removed 5 bases from V and 2 bases from J; junction bases left unmatched: 12. The CDR3 DNA follows: TGCGCCAGCAGGATTGAGATGGGACAGGGGGATGCCTACGAGCAGTACTTC. This gives the protein CASRIEMGQGDAYEQYF.

This chain uses TRBV7-8 with TRBJ1-6, with D hard to call. Germline V gene sequence: CDR1 SGHVS, CDR2 FQNEAQ. Trimming pared 5 bases from V and 0 bases from J, leaving 5 bases between. CDR3 size: 14 residues. As DNA, the CDR3 is TGTGCCAGCAGCGAGACCTCCTATAATTCACCCCTCCACTTT. It translates to CASSETSYNSPLHF.

This clone was picked up one time. The chain uses TRBV29-1 and TRBJ2-6; D is unresolved. V shed 2 bases and J shed 0 bases, with 8 bases lying between them. CDR1 SQVTM and CDR2 ANQGSEA come from the germline V gene. This CDR3 contains 15 residues. The CDR3 region has the DNA TGCAGCGTTGAACGAGGAAGCTCTGGGGCCAACGTCCTGACTTTC. Amino acid sequence: CSVERGSSGANVLTF. The variable domain in full, with the rest retrieved from reference TRBV29-1 and TRBJ2-6, is SAVISQKPSRDICQRGTSLTIQCQVDSQVTMMFWYRQQPGQSLTLIATANQGSEATYESGFVIDKFPISRPNLTFSTLTVSNMSPEDSSIYLCSVERGSSGANVLTFGAGSRLTVL.

The J gene is TRBJ2-2, the V gene TRBV5-1; unclear D gene. Germline CDR1 and CDR2: SGHRS and YFSETQ. V was trimmed by 1 base and J by 2 bases, leaving 9 bases between them. The CDR3 contains 15 residues. CDR3 nucleotide sequence: TGCGCCAGCAGCTTGCAGACGGATAACACCGGGGAGCTGTTTTTT. Its translation: CASSLQTDNTGELFF.

The chain joins TRBV18 to TRBJ1-2; unclear D gene. The CDR3 runs 15 residues. Germline V gene lookup returns CDR1 KGHSH and CDR2 LQKENI. V was shortened by 6 bases and J by 3 bases, with 17 bases between the two germline ends. CDR3 sequence (DNA): TGTGCCAGCTCCGAGAGCCTAAAATTTTACTATGGCTACACCTTC. Protein: CASSESLKFYYGYTF.

The genes are TRBV18 and TRBJ2-2, with 7 bases fitting TRBD2. The V gene end was trimmed by 3 bases and the J gene end by 0 bases; junction bases not matched to a gene: 4. This CDR3 has 16 amino acids. Germline loops: CDR1 KGHSH, CDR2 LQKENI. CDR3 DNA: TGTGCCAGCTCACCTCAGACTAGCACGAACACCGGGGAGCTGTTTTTT. This codes for CASSPQTSTNTGELFF.

This clone occurred a few times. The chain is built from TRBV5-4 and TRBJ2-5, with a weak D call TRBD1 (6 bases). The germline gives CDR1 SGHNT, CDR2 YYREEE (reference sequence). There are 14 residues in the CDR3. V was trimmed by 7 bases and J by 2 bases, leaving 15 bases between them. CDR3 sequence: CASYASDRQETQYF. The CDR3 DNA follows: TGTGCCAGCTACGCTTCGGACAGACAAGAGACCCAGTACTTC.

This rearrangement joins TRBV6-1 to TRBJ1-6; D remains unclear. The V gene lost 8 bases and the J gene lost 14 bases, with 19 bases spanning the gap. The CDR3 is 13 amino acids. Per the germline V gene, CDR1 is MNHNS and CDR2 is SASEGT. The CDR3 DNA reads TGTGCCAGCCACCAGGTGGTAGATTCGTCCCTCCACTTT. Amino acid sequence: CASHQVVDSSLHF.

The V and J genes are TRBV11-3 and TRBJ2-1; 8 nucleotides align to TRBD2. The CDR3 runs to 15 residues. Looked up from germline, CDR1 is SGHNT and CDR2 is YENEEA. V shed 1 base and J 10 bases; nucleotides not matched to a gene: 9. CDR3 sequence (DNA): TGTGCCAGCAGCTTAGGGGGCGGGGGGCCTGGAGAGCAGTTCTTC. Translated, it gives CASSLGGGGPGEQFF.